Here is one T cell receptor (beta chain) with its context. Its antigen is currently unknown. Primers used in a second PCR of about 6 to 11 cycles were a sample-barcoded 5' primer and a J-beta primer mix. TCRdb re-called the 5' RACE reads through MiXCR, storing one row per CDR3 protein. The sample records over 1.5 million distinct CDR3 sequences, about 50% being singletons. This sample is part of a study of blood T cells in healthy people across ages. Overall study: Template switching captured about one barcoded beta molecule per two T cells.

Findings and limits, study-wide: Long-lived donors carried more naive CD4+ cells and greater diversity than aged donors.

The CDR3 is 14 residues long. V was cut by 0 bases and J by 4 bases, with 7 bases left in between. CDR1 is MGHRA and CDR2 is YSYEKL in the germline V gene. The sample was blood. The chain combines TRBV4-1 with TRBJ1-5; D ambiguous. This sequence originates from a woman aged 40 to 50 in good health. CDR3 sequence (DNA): TGCGCCAGCAGCCAAGAAGCAGTAAATCAGCCCCAGCATTTT. Its protein product is CASSQEAVNQPQHF.